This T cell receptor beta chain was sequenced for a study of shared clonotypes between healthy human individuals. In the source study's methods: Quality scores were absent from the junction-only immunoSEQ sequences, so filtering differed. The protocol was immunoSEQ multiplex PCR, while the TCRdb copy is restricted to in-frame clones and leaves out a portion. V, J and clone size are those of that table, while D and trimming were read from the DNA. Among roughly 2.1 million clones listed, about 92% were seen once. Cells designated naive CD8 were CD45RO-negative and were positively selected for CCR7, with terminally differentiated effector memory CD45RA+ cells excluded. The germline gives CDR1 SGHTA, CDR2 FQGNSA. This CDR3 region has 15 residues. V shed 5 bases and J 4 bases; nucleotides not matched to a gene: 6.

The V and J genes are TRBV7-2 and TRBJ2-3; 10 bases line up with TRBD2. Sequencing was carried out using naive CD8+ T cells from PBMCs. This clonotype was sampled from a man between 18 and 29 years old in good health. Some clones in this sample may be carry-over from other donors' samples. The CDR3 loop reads CASSPGTSAPDTQYF. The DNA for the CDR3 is TGTGCCAGCAGCCCCGGGACTAGCGCTCCAGATACGCAGTATTTT.